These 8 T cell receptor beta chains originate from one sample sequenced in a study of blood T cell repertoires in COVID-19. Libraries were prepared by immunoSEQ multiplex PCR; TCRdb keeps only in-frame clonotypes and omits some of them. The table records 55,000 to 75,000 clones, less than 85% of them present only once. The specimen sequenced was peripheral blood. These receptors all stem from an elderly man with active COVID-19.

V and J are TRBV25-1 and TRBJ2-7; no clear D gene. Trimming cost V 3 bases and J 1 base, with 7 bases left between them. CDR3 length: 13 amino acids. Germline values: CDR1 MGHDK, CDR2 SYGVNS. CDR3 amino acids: CASSDAGSYEQYF. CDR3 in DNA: TGTGCCAGCAGTGATGCCGGTTCCTACGAGCAGTACTTC.

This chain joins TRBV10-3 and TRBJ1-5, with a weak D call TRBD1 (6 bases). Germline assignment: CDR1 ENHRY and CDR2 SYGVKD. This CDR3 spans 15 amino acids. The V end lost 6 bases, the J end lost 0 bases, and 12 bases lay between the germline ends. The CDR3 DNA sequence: TGTGCCATCAGCCGGGACAAGTATAGCAATCAGCCCCAGCATTTT. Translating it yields CAISRDKYSNQPQHF.

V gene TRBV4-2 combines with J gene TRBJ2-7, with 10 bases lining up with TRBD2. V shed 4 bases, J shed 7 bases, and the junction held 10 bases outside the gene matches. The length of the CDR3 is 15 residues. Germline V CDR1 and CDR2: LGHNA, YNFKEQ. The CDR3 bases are TGTGCCAGCAGCCGAGGACTAGCGGCCGGGTTTGAGCAGTACTTC. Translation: CASSRGLAAGFEQYF.

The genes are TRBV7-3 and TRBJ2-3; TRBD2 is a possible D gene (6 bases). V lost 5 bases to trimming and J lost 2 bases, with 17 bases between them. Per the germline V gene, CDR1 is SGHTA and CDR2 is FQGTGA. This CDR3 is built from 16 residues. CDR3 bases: TGTGCCAGCAGCCGAAACGCGGGACTCCCCACAGATACGCAGTATTTT. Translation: CASSRNAGLPTDTQYF.

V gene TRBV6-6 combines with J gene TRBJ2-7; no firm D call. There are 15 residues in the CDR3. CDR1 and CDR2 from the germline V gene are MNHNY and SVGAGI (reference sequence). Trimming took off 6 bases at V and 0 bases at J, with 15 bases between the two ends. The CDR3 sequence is CASSNPSASSYEQYF. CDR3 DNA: TGTGCCAGCAGCAACCCAAGCGCCTCCTCCTACGAGCAGTACTTC.

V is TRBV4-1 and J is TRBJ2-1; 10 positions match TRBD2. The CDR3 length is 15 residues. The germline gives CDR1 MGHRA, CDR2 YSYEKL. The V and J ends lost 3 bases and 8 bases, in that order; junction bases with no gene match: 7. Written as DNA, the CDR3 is TGCGCCAGCAGCCATCTAGCGGGAGCGGCCGATGAGCAGTTCTTC. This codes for CASSHLAGAADEQFF.

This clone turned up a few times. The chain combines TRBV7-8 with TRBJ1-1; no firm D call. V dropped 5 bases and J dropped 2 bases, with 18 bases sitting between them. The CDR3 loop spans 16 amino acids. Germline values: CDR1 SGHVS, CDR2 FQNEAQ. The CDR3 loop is CASSPPNVGRNTEAFF. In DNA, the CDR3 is TGTGCCAGCAGCCCCCCCAACGTGGGCAGAAACACTGAAGCTTTCTTT.

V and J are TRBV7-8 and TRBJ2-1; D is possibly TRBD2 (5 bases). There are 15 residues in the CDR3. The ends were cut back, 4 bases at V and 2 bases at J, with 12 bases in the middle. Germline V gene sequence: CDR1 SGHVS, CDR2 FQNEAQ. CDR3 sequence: CASSYVSGTYNEQFF. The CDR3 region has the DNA TGTGCCAGCAGCTATGTTTCGGGGACCTACAATGAGCAGTTCTTC.